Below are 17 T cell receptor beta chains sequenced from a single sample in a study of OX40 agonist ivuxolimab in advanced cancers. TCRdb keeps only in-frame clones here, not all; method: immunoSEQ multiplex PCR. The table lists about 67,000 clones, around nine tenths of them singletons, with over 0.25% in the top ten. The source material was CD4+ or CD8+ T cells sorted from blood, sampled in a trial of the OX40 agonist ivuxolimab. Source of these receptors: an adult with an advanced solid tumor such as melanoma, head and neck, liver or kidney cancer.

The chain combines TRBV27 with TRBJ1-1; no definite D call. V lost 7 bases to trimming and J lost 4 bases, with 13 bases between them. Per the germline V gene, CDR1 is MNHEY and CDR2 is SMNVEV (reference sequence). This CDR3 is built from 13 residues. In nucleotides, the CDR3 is TGTGCCAGCACGGGCCAGGACCGCACTGAAGCTTTCTTT. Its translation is CASTGQDRTEAFF.

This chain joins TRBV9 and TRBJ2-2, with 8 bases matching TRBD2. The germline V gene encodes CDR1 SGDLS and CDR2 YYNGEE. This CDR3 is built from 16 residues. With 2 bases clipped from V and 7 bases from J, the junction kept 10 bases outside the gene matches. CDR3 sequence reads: CASSVDGRAGVGELFF. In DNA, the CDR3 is TGTGCCAGCAGCGTGGACGGGAGGGCCGGTGTCGGGGAGCTGTTTTTT.

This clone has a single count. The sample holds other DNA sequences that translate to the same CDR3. The CDR3 loop reads CASSSGQLNEKLFF. The CDR3 coding sequence is TGTGCCAGCAGCTCGGGACAGCTTAATGAAAAACTGTTTTTT. The chain combines TRBV5-5 with TRBJ1-4; 7 bases match TRBD1. The V and J ends lost 3 bases and 4 bases, in that order; junction bases with no gene match: 3. The CDR3 has 14 residues. Germline-derived CDR1 and CDR2 are SGHKS and YYEKEE (reference sequence). Combining the CDR3 with reference TRBV5-5 and TRBJ1-4 gives the whole variable domain DAGVTQSPTHLIKTRGQQVTLRCSPISGHKSVSWYQQVLGQGPQFIFQYYEKEERGRGNFPDRFSARQFPNYSSELNVNALLLGDSALYLCASSSGQLNEKLFFGSGTQLSVL.

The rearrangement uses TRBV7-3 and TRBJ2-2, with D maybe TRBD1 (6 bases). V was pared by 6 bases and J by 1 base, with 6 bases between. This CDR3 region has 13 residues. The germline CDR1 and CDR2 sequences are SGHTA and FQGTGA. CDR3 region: CASRDRNTGELFF. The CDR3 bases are TGTGCCAGCAGGGACAGGAACACCGGGGAGCTGTTTTTT. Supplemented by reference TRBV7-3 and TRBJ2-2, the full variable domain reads GAGVSQTPSNKVTEKGKYVELRCDPISGHTALYWYRQSLGQGPEFLIYFQGTGAADDSGLPNDRFFAVRPEGSVSTLKIQRTERGDSAVYLCASRDRNTGELFFGEGSRLTVL.

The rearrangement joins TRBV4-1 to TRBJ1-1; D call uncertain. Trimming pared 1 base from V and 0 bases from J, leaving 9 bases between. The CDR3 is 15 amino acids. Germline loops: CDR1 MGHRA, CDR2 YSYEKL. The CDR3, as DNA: TGCGCCAGCAGCCAAGTATCGCGGGTGAACACTGAAGCTTTCTTT. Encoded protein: CASSQVSRVNTEAFF.

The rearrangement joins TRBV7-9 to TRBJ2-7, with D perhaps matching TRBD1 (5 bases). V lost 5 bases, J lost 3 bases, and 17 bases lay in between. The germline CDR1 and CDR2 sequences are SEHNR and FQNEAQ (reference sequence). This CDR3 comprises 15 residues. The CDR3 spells CASSPRGQGSYEQYF. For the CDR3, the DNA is TGTGCCAGCAGCCCCCGTGGTCAGGGAAGCTACGAGCAGTACTTC.

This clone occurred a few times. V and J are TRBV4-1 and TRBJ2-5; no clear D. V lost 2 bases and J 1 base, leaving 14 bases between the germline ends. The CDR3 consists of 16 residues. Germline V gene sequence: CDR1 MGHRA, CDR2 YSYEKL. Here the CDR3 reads CASSQMNMGFQETQYF. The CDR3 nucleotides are TGCGCCAGCAGCCAAATGAATATGGGGTTCCAAGAGACCCAGTACTTC.

The CDR3 sequence: CASSLMFGGSYNEQFF. The CDR3 coding sequence is TGCGCCAGCAGCTTGATGTTCGGGGGCTCCTACAATGAGCAGTTCTTC. This chain connects TRBV5-1 to TRBJ2-1, with D possibly matching TRBD2 (6 bases). This CDR3 spans 16 amino acids. Per the germline V gene, CDR1 is SGHRS and CDR2 is YFSETQ. V was pared by 1 base and J by 0 bases, with 11 bases between.

The CDR3 DNA follows: TGCAGCGTTGAATCGAGCGGGAGTCTCGAGCAGTACTTC. This sequence encodes CSVESSGSLEQYF. The chain couples TRBV29-1 to TRBJ2-7, with 8 bases lining up with TRBD2. The ends lost 2 bases at V and 6 bases at J; junction bases unmatched: 6. This CDR3 is 13 amino acids long. Per germline, CDR1 SQVTM and CDR2 ANQGSEA.

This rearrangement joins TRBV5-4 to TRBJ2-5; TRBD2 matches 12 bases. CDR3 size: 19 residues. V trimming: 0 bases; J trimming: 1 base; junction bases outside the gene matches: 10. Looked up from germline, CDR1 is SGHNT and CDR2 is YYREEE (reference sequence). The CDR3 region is CASSLGLAGAGGFQETQYF. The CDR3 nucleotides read TGTGCCAGCAGCTTGGGACTAGCGGGAGCGGGGGGTTTCCAAGAGACCCAGTACTTC.

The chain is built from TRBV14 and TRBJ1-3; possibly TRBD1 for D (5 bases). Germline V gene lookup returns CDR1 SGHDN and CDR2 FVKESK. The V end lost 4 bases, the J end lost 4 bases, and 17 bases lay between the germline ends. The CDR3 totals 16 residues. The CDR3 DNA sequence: TGTGCCAGCAGCCCAAGGGGACTTGGTACCGGAAACACCATATATTTT. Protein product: CASSPRGLGTGNTIYF.

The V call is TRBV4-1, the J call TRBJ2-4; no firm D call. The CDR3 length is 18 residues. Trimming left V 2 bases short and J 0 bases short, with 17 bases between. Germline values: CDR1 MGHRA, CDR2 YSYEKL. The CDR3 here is CASSQPTQLPIAKNIQYF. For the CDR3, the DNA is TGCGCCAGCAGCCAACCCACACAACTACCCATAGCCAAAAACATTCAGTACTTC.

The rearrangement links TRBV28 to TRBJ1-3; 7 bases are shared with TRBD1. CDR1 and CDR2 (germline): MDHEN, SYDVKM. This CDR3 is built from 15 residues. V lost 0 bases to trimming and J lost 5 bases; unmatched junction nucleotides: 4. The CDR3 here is CASSLWAGGRNTIYF. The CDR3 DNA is TGTGCCAGCAGTTTATGGGCAGGGGGAAGAAACACCATATATTTT.

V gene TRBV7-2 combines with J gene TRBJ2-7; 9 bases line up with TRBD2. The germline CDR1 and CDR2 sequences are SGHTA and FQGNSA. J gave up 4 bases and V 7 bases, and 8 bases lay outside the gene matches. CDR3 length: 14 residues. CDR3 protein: CASTRREGLYEQYF. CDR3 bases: TGTGCCAGCACCCGGCGGGAGGGACTTTACGAGCAGTACTTC.

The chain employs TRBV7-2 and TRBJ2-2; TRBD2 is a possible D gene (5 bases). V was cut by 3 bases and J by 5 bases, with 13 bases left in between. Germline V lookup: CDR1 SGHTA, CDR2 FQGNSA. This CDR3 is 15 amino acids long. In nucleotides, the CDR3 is TGTGCCAGCAGCTTTGGCGGGCTGTTGACCGGGGAGCTGTTTTTT. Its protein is CASSFGGLLTGELFF.

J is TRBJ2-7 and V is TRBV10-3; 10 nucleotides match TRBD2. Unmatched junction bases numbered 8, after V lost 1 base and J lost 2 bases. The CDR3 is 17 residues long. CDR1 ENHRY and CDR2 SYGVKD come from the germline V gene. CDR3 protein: CAISEFPGTSETYEQYF. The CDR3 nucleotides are TGTGCCATCAGTGAGTTTCCCGGGACTAGCGAAACCTACGAGCAGTACTTC.

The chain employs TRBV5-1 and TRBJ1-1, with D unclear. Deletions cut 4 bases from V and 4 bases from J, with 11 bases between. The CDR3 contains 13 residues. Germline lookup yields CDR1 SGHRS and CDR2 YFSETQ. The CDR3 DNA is TGCGCCAGCAGCGCCGGAGGTTTCACTGAAGCTTTCTTT. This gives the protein CASSAGGFTEAFF.